This entry lists 2 T cell receptor beta chains sequenced from one sample in a study of T cell changes during pregnancy in multiple sclerosis. The repertoire was sequenced with immunoSEQ multiplex PCR; TCRdb's copy has only in-frame clones and lacks some. The table lists more than 25,000 clones, about 89% of them singletons. The source material was CD8+ T cells from peripheral blood mononuclear cells, sampled before pregnancy. The receptors come from a female donor with multiple sclerosis, enrolled in a pregnancy study.

CDR3 region: CASSPTGESSYNEQFF. CDR3 sequence (DNA): TGTGCCAGCAGCCCCACGGGGGAGAGCTCCTACAATGAGCAGTTCTTC. J is TRBJ2-1 and V is TRBV9, with D perhaps TRBD2 (6 bases). V was pared by 4 bases and J by 0 bases, with 14 bases between. Germline assignment: CDR1 SGDLS and CDR2 YYNGEE. The CDR3 has 16 residues.

The gene calls are TRBV25-1 and TRBJ2-7, with D perhaps TRBD2 (5 bases). Germline V gene data show CDR1 as MGHDK and CDR2 as SYGVNS. Trimming cost V 1 base and J 2 bases, with 6 bases left between them. The CDR3 consists of 13 residues. CDR3 DNA: TGTGCCAGCAGTGAATCGGGAACCTACGAGCAGTACTTC. Amino acid sequence: CASSESGTYEQYF.